This entry lists 2 T cell receptor beta chains sequenced from one sample in a study of early T cells in non-severe SARS-CoV-2 infection. TCRdb re-analysed the 5' RACE reads in MiXCR, keeping a single row per CDR3 protein. This sample has 60,000 or so distinct CDR3 sequences, with 10% to 15% found just once. This sample comprised whole blood, obtained at baseline. The receptors stem from an adult who was a healthcare worker with PCR-confirmed SARS-CoV-2 infection or an uninfected control (not recorded which).

On this clonotype: At one end the junction does not follow the germline gene, possibly because of a read error. The chain links TRBV6-2 or TRBV6-3 to TRBJ2-3, with 8 bases matching TRBD1. The germline V gene has CDR1 MNHEY and CDR2 SVGEGT. CDR3 size: 15 residues. The CDR3 loop reads CASNRGQGAPDTQFF. The CDR3, as DNA: TGTGCCAGCAACCGAGGGCAGGGGGCCCCAGATACGCAGTTTTTT.

This clonotype came up many times. V gene TRBV2 combines with J gene TRBJ2-7, with TRBD2 as a possible D gene (5 bases). V lost 3 bases to trimming and J lost 4 bases, with 13 bases between them. The germline CDR1 and CDR2 sequences are SNHLY and FYNNEI. The CDR3 contains 14 residues. In DNA form, the CDR3 reads TGTGCCAGCAGTGATCCCGGCAGAGGGTACGAGCAGTACTTC. It is translated as CASSDPGRGYEQYF.